This TCR beta chain was profiled in a study of blood T cells in healthy people across ages. Study results and caveats: Age advanced and TCR beta diversity per million T cells fell, roughly linearly. Naive T cell percentage showed a strong correlation with the diversity of TCR beta.

A second PCR, run for about 7 to 11 cycles, used a sample-barcoded 5' primer plus a J-beta primer mix. Tagging of each cDNA molecule was performed by a template-switch adaptor with 12 random nucleotides. TCRdb analysed the 5' RACE reads with MiXCR anew, one entry per CDR3 protein. The sample lists 650,000 to 1,000,000 distinct CDR3 sequences, around 36% occurring once. V trimming: 5 bases; J trimming: 6 bases; junction bases outside the gene matches: 9. CDR1 LNHDA and CDR2 SQIVND come from the germline V gene (reference sequence). This CDR3 is 16 amino acids long. There are a few counts of this clonotype. Its antigen is not identified.

The receptor was isolated from a man between 18 and 35 years old in good health. The chain couples TRBV19 to TRBJ2-1, with 11 bases matching TRBD1. What was sequenced was blood. The CDR3 loop reads CASSPRGGQGGNEQFF. DNA of the CDR3: TGTGCCAGTAGTCCTAGGGGGGGACAGGGGGGCAATGAGCAGTTCTTC.